The source of this T cell receptor beta chain is a study of blood T cell repertoires in COVID-19. Overall study context: From T cells, B-cell-depleted T cells, or PBMCs came the material, which was cDNA or gDNA.

Participant reports of clinical history set cohort assignment. Measured with immunoSEQ multiplex PCR; TCRdb has only the in-frame clones, and not every one. The sample consists of a few hundred thousand clones, 80% to 90% of them appearing once. The CDR3 runs 14 residues. Germline V CDR1 and CDR2: KGHSH, LQKENI. Between the trimmed V and J ends, which lost 3 bases and 5 bases, there was a span of 11 bases. Sequenced input: PBMCs or T cells enriched from blood (not recorded which). The sequence was collected from a man in his late teens or twenties who had recovered from COVID-19. The J gene is TRBJ2-1, the V gene TRBV18, with D possibly matching TRBD2 (6 bases). The CDR3 reads CASSPRDSDNEQFF. The CDR3 DNA sequence: TGTGCCAGCTCACCTAGGGACTCGGACAATGAGCAGTTCTTC.